This T cell receptor beta chain was recorded in a study of beta chain features in type 1 diabetes. As every portion of the isolated RNA was reverse transcribed, the sequencing read expressed TCRB transcripts. Repertoires were generated with immunoSEQ multiplex PCR, while TCRdb's copy carries only in-frame clones and drops some. The sample holds just over 600,000 clones; about a sixth are singletons and the top ten take about 0.097%. A word on this clone: Its specificity is not known.

CDR1 SNHLY and CDR2 FYNNEI come from the germline V gene. Trimming cost V 4 bases and J 10 bases, with 20 bases left between them. The CDR3 length is 15 residues. Populations isolated by sorting all had purity greater than 95%. General study results and limits: A PCR bias possibly favoring shorter templates would apply equally to patients and controls.

Sequenced input: naive CD4+ T cells from blood. The V and J genes are TRBV2 and TRBJ1-5; no definite D call. This TCR was sampled from a man between 18 and 29 years old in good health. The CDR3: CASSARERAPSPQHF. The CDR3 coding sequence is TGTGCCAGCAGTGCTAGGGAGAGGGCCCCGTCACCCCAGCATTTT.